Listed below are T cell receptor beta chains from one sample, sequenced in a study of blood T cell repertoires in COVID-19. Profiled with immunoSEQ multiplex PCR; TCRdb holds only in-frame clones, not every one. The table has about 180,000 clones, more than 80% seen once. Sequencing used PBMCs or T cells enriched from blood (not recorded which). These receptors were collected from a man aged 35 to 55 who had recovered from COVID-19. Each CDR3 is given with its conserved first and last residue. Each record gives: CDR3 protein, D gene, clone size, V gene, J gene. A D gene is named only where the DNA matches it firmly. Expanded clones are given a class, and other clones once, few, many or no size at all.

CDR3aa: CASSPRRGAGSYNEQFF; d_gene: NA; abundance: NA; v_gene: TRBV7-9; j_gene: TRBJ2-1
CDR3aa: CASSEDPGFGSYTF; d_gene: NA; abundance: NA; v_gene: TRBV2; j_gene: TRBJ1-2
CDR3aa: CASSTPLGGRTYEQYF; d_gene: NA; abundance: NA; v_gene: TRBV5-4; j_gene: TRBJ2-7
CDR3aa: CASSSRWGRSSYNEQFF; d_gene: NA; abundance: few; v_gene: TRBV5-8; j_gene: TRBJ2-1
CDR3aa: CASSPQGREQYF; d_gene: NA; abundance: NA; v_gene: TRBV7-9; j_gene: TRBJ2-7
CDR3aa: CASSSDTYYGYTF; d_gene: NA; abundance: NA; v_gene: TRBV6-5; j_gene: TRBJ1-2
CDR3aa: CASGLVGQVNEAFF; d_gene: TRBD1; abundance: NA; v_gene: TRBV12-5; j_gene: TRBJ1-1
CDR3aa: CATSGNLGPGGNTIYF; d_gene: NA; abundance: NA; v_gene: TRBV15; j_gene: TRBJ1-3
CDR3aa: CASIHSTGGYNEQFF; d_gene: TRBD1; abundance: NA; v_gene: TRBV28; j_gene: TRBJ2-1
CDR3aa: CASRDSWETGELFF; d_gene: NA; abundance: few; v_gene: TRBV19; j_gene: TRBJ2-2
CDR3aa: CASGDLTPSNQPQHF; d_gene: NA; abundance: NA; v_gene: TRBV27; j_gene: TRBJ1-5
CDR3aa: CASSAGSGGDTFPLDEQFF; d_gene: TRBD2; abundance: NA; v_gene: TRBV19; j_gene: TRBJ2-1
CDR3aa: CASRITGKTEAFF; d_gene: NA; abundance: NA; v_gene: TRBV12-3/TRBV12-4; j_gene: TRBJ1-1
CDR3aa: CASSPPTGETQYF; d_gene: NA; abundance: NA; v_gene: TRBV9; j_gene: TRBJ2-5
CDR3aa: CASSLDGTGAGNEQFF; d_gene: TRBD1; abundance: NA; v_gene: TRBV5-1; j_gene: TRBJ2-1
CDR3aa: CASGGQLYNSPLHF; d_gene: TRBD1; abundance: NA; v_gene: TRBV2; j_gene: TRBJ1-6
CDR3aa: CASRGGIEQYF; d_gene: NA; abundance: NA; v_gene: TRBV5-6; j_gene: TRBJ2-7
CDR3aa: CASSTTGSGNTIYF; d_gene: NA; abundance: NA; v_gene: TRBV11-2; j_gene: TRBJ1-3
CDR3aa: CASSSGQGVANEKLFF; d_gene: TRBD1; abundance: once; v_gene: TRBV5-1; j_gene: TRBJ1-4
CDR3aa: CASSFYNGTGSYEQYF; d_gene: TRBD1; abundance: NA; v_gene: TRBV5-1; j_gene: TRBJ2-7
CDR3aa: CASTPGGGGYNEQFF; d_gene: NA; abundance: NA; v_gene: TRBV19; j_gene: TRBJ2-1
CDR3aa: CASSRTATSSYNEQFF; d_gene: NA; abundance: NA; v_gene: TRBV13; j_gene: TRBJ2-1
CDR3aa: CASSQRSLGGGGTDTQYF; d_gene: NA; abundance: NA; v_gene: TRBV3-1/TRBV3-2; j_gene: TRBJ2-3
CDR3aa: CASSELGSNTGELFF; d_gene: NA; abundance: NA; v_gene: TRBV7-2; j_gene: TRBJ2-2
CDR3aa: CAISEGSGWTGELFF; d_gene: NA; abundance: NA; v_gene: TRBV10-3; j_gene: TRBJ2-2
CDR3aa: CASSLGREREPTQYF; d_gene: NA; abundance: NA; v_gene: TRBV7-9; j_gene: TRBJ2-3
CDR3aa: CASSPQTGGIDTEAFF; d_gene: TRBD1; abundance: NA; v_gene: TRBV9; j_gene: TRBJ1-1
CDR3aa: CASSSLTGDQPQHF; d_gene: TRBD1; abundance: NA; v_gene: TRBV7-8; j_gene: TRBJ1-5
CDR3aa: CASSSGQGPYEQYF; d_gene: TRBD1; abundance: NA; v_gene: TRBV28; j_gene: TRBJ2-7
CDR3aa: CASSWSGSSGNTIYF; d_gene: NA; abundance: once; v_gene: TRBV5-1; j_gene: TRBJ1-3
CDR3aa: CASSSAPPDSAPPHF; d_gene: NA; abundance: NA; v_gene: TRBV28; j_gene: TRBJ1-6
CDR3aa: CASSHGTGVEAFF; d_gene: TRBD1; abundance: NA; v_gene: TRBV19; j_gene: TRBJ1-1
CDR3aa: CASSSGSYQETQYF; d_gene: NA; abundance: NA; v_gene: TRBV13; j_gene: TRBJ2-5
CDR3aa: CASSEGGGSGEKLFF; d_gene: NA; abundance: NA; v_gene: TRBV19; j_gene: TRBJ1-4
CDR3aa: CSAIQGASLYF; d_gene: TRBD1; abundance: NA; v_gene: TRBV20-1; j_gene: TRBJ2-7
CDR3aa: CASSDGTNNEQFF; d_gene: NA; abundance: NA; v_gene: TRBV25-1; j_gene: TRBJ2-1
CDR3aa: CASSQDPARRETQYF; d_gene: NA; abundance: NA; v_gene: TRBV4-2; j_gene: TRBJ2-5
CDR3aa: CASSYRGNTEAFF; d_gene: TRBD1; abundance: NA; v_gene: TRBV5-1; j_gene: TRBJ1-1
CDR3aa: CASSQGELYGYTF; d_gene: TRBD1; abundance: NA; v_gene: TRBV28; j_gene: TRBJ1-2